The clone carrying this TCR beta chain was observed a few times. No antigen is known for it. These data originate in a study of beta chain features in type 1 diabetes. cDNA synthesis used the whole RNA isolate, giving expressed TCRB sequences. Clones were sequenced by immunoSEQ multiplex PCR, and TCRdb holds only the in-frame ones, with some missing. Seen here are about 40,000 clones, roughly 50% observed once, and the top ten hold about 0.25%. Germline CDR1 and CDR2: MNHNY and SVGAGI (reference sequence). The V end was cut by 5 bases, the J end by 2 bases, with 12 bases between. CDR3 size: 14 residues. General study points: These data did not resolve whether HLA type affects TCRB rearrangement. Shortening that was moderate but significant affected the TCRB CDR3s of Type 1 diabetes patients in all four CD4+ subsets. In type 1 diabetes patients, VDJ junctions had fewer insertions; deletions at these junctions were more frequent.

This clonotype originated in a woman in her 30s in good health. Sequencing was performed on stem cell memory CD4+ T cells from blood. The J gene is TRBJ2-5, the V gene TRBV6-6, with D maybe TRBD1 (5 bases). Written as DNA, the CDR3 is TGTGCCAGCAGTCCAGGGTTGACACAAGAGACCCAGTACTTC. This translates into CASSPGLTQETQYF.